Presented here are 3 T cell receptor beta chains from one specimen sequenced in a study of CD4 T cells in relation to SARS-CoV-2 and coronaviruses. These receptors have no identified antigens. The assay was immunoSEQ multiplex PCR, and TCRdb's table has in-frame clones only and misses some. The table lists 15,000 to 20,000 clones, approximately 81% of them singletons. CD4+ T cells from unexposed donors were obtained before the COVID-19 pandemic (2011-2018). Isolation of CD4+ T cells took place after less than 11 days in culture. The sequenced sample consisted of CD4+ T cells from PBMCs, cultured in vitro. The receptors derive from a human donor in good health.

The chain couples TRBV10-3 to TRBJ2-7; D might be TRBD1 (6 bases). The CDR3 spans 15 residues. CDR1 ENHRY and CDR2 SYGVKD come from the germline V gene. The V end was cut by 6 bases, the J end by 1 base, with 16 bases between. The CDR3 region is CAISLAGARSYEQYF. The CDR3 region has the DNA TGTGCCATCAGCTTGGCAGGGGCGCGGTCCTACGAGCAGTACTTC.

The gene calls are TRBV3-1 (or the pseudogene TRBV3-2) and TRBJ2-5, with D uncertain. Germline V gene sequence: CDR1 LGHDT, CDR2 YNNKEL (reference sequence). The CDR3 consists of 12 residues. Trimming took off 2 bases at V and 3 bases at J, with 4 bases between the two ends. The CDR3 sequence: CASSQSEETQYF. For the CDR3, the DNA is TGTGCCAGCAGCCAATCAGAAGAGACCCAGTACTTC.

This clone appeared once. The V call is TRBV6-2 or TRBV6-3, the J call TRBJ1-1; tentative D call: TRBD1 (6 bases). The CDR3 length is 12 residues. From germline, CDR1 is MNHEY and CDR2 SVGEGT. Trimming shortened V by 5 bases and J by 7 bases, and 11 bases separated the two germline ends. This CDR3 reads CASSPGQIEAFF. As DNA, the CDR3 is TGTGCCAGCAGTCCCGGACAGATTGAAGCTTTCTTT.